Included here is one T cell receptor (beta chain) sequence, with context. Its antigen is not known. Sequencing followed a ViraFEST assay step that expanded antigen-specific CD4+ T cells with viral peptide pools. On roughly day 10 of culture, CD4+ T cells were separated out. Two-dose BNT162b2 or mRNA-1273 vaccination was given to participants. At days 3 and 7, half of the medium was exchanged for IL-2 medium. The data are from a study of vaccination effects on CD4 cells after COVID-19. Study summary: Post-vaccine sampling occurred a median 72 days after the second dose.

General observations from the study: Vaccine-induced clones in healthy vaccinees cross-reacted with common cold coronaviruses in only 1 of 255 cases. The study found marked clonal contraction of infection- and vaccine-induced clones late after vaccination.

Looked up from germline, CDR1 is KGHSH and CDR2 is LQKENI. The length of the CDR3 is 15 residues. Trimming shortened V by 4 bases and J by 0 bases, and 9 bases separated the two germline ends. Here immunoSEQ multiplex PCR was the method, and the copy in TCRdb shows in-frame clones only, minus some. The sample records approximately 70,000 clones, around three quarters being singletons. The TCR originated in a human donor who received a COVID-19 vaccine. Material: CD4+ T cells from PBMCs cultured with HCoV-OC43 spike peptides, obtained after COVID-19 vaccination. Documented subset: HCoV-OC43 spike overlapping peptide pool stimulation. The chain links TRBV18 to TRBJ1-4; D is uncertain. Here the CDR3 DNA reads TGTGCCAGCTCACGAGGGATAGCAACTAATGAAAAACTGTTTTTT. Its protein product is CASSRGIATNEKLFF.